Listed below are T cell receptor beta chains from one sample, sequenced in a study of blood T cell repertoires in COVID-19. Libraries were prepared by immunoSEQ multiplex PCR; TCRdb keeps only in-frame clonotypes and omits some of them. Of about 160,000 clones detected, 75% to 80% appear once; the ten largest clones hold around 13%. The sample taken for sequencing was peripheral blood. Receptors were obtained from a woman of 80 years or more with acute or convalescent COVID-19. The conserved cysteine and the conserved F or W are not part of the CDR3 here.

TRBV27	TRBJ1-6	ASSFSPNSPLH
TRBV5-5	TRBJ1-6	ASSSRGGYNSPLH
TRBV3-1/TRBV3-2	TRBJ2-7	ASSQAWTSGYEQY
TRBV2	TRBJ1-5	ASSRDRYSNQPQH
TRBV6-6	TRBJ2-7	ASSPALRLSSYEQY
TRBV5-1	TRBJ2-2	ASGQGAPNTGELF
TRBV7-3	TRBJ1-6	ASSSGDPINSPLH
TRBV5-1	TRBJ2-3	ASSPGLAGTDTQY
TRBV5-1	TRBJ2-7	ASSSGQGSYEQY
TRBV7-8	TRBJ1-3	ASMEGGLRNTIY
TRBV6-6	TRBJ2-2	ASSSGTSINTGELF
TRBV4-2	TRBJ1-2	ASSQDLRQTAYT
TRBV18	TRBJ2-3	ASSPDRGWTDTQY
TRBV4-1	TRBJ1-2	ASSQDGSRGNYGYT
TRBV24-1	TRBJ2-1	ATSDPGLAVSSYNEQF
TRBV18	TRBJ2-1	ASSQGLAGVGTYNEQF
TRBV9	TRBJ2-2	ASSVTGASAGELF
TRBV2	TRBJ1-6	ASGGGSYNSPLH
TRBV7-2	TRBJ1-3	ASSLVESGNTIY
TRBV20-1	TRBJ2-1	SASFSGRLNEQF
TRBV21-1	TRBJ1-3	ASSKLCGSGNTIY
TRBV28	TRBJ1-5	ASNQGDQPQH
TRBV5-1	TRBJ2-1	ASSLAPRNEQF
TRBV18	TRBJ2-7	ASSPNPGQGTSSYEQY
TRBV6-1	TRBJ2-5	ASSEARSVLQETQY
TRBV28	TRBJ1-4	ASSFGQHEKLF
TRBV9	TRBJ2-7	ASSVNVADEQY
TRBV2	TRBJ1-2	ASSGGVLLGYT
TRBV5-1	TRBJ2-3	ASSRGQGAGSDTQY
TRBV9	TRBJ1-2	ASSVGQGTYGYT
TRBV3-1/TRBV3-2	TRBJ1-3	ASSPRDRGSGNTIY
TRBV6-5	TRBJ2-7	ASSFDRRSYEQY
TRBV19	TRBJ2-2	ASSMARRGPNTGELF
TRBV7-9	TRBJ1-6	ASSLLGQGTSPLH
TRBV5-1	TRBJ1-1	ASSLGHSNTEAF
TRBV13	TRBJ2-2	ASSLSTGSGELF
TRBV7-9	TRBJ1-1	ASSHGGMRARTTEAF
TRBV27	TRBJ1-5	ASSKLGASQPQH
TRBV12-3/TRBV12-4	TRBJ2-2	ASSLQGFGELF
TRBV5-1	TRBJ2-1	ASSLGDRVSNEQF
TRBV28	TRBJ1-1	ASRAGGTNTEAF
TRBV25-1	TRBJ1-5	ASSKAGIQPQH
TRBV28	TRBJ2-5	ASRVGGLLQETQY
TRBV23-1	TRBJ2-7	ASSQSGLAGGGYEQY
TRBV4-1	TRBJ1-2	ASSQDGSQGARGYT
TRBV9	TRBJ1-1	ASSVSDRSGEAF
TRBV19	TRBJ1-2	ASSTFSGTGGSGYT
TRBV5-6	TRBJ2-3	ASSGEGVTDTQY
TRBV18	TRBJ1-1	ASSPPSQMNTEAF
TRBV27	TRBJ2-1	ASRPLGLAGNNEQF